This entry describes one TCR beta chain. Its antigen is unknown. Every single donor gave one heparinised blood draw, and these averaged roughly 120 mL. Expressed TCRB transcripts were sequenced because the isolated RNA had all been reverse transcribed beforehand. Profiled with immunoSEQ multiplex PCR; TCRdb holds only in-frame clones, not every one. Of a few hundred thousand clones in the sample, approximately 15% were seen once. These data come from a study of beta chain features in type 1 diabetes. Study-level points and caveats: For Type 1 diabetes patients, all four CD4+ subsets carried TCRB CDR3s that were moderately but significantly shorter. Insertions at VDJ junctions were less frequent in type 1 diabetes patients. These patients also deleted more nucleotides at the same junctions.

The CDR3 extends over 14 amino acids. Germline-derived CDR1 and CDR2 are MDHEN and SYDVKM. V was trimmed by 3 bases and J by 6 bases, leaving 15 bases between them. The chain recombines TRBV28 with TRBJ2-7; D perhaps matches TRBD2 (6 bases). The receptor comes from a man between 18 and 29 years old with type 1 diabetes. Input material: naive CD4+ T cells from blood. The CDR3 bases are TGTGCCAGCAGTTTCGTTCCGGGAGAAGTCGAGCAGTACTTC. It is translated as CASSFVPGEVEQYF.